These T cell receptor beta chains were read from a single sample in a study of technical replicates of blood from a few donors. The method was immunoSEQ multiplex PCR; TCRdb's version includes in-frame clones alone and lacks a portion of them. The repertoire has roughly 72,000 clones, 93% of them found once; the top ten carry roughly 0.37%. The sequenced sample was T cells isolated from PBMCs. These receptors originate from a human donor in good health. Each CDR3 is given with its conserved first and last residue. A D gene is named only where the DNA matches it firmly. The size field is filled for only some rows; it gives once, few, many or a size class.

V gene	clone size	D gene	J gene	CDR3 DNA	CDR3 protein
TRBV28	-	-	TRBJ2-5	TGTGCCAGCACCATAGACAGGGAGGTAGGAGAGACCCAGTACTTC	CASTIDREVGETQYF
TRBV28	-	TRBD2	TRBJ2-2	TGTGCCGCCACGGCGGGAGGGAACACCGGGGAGCTGTTTTTT	CAATAGGNTGELFF
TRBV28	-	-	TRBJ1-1	TGTGCCAGCAGTTTATACGGGGTCACTGAAGCTTTCTTT	CASSLYGVTEAFF
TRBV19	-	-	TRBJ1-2	TGTGCCAGTAGTCTAACAGGGTATGGCTACACCTTC	CASSLTGYGYTF
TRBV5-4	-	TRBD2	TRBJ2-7	TGTGCCAGCAGCTCCGGACTAGCGGTGACCTACGAGCAGTACTTC	CASSSGLAVTYEQYF
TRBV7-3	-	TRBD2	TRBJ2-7	TGTGCCAGCAGCGGAGCGGGAGACGAGCAGTACTTC	CASSGAGDEQYF
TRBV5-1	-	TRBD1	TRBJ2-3	TGCGCCAGCAGCTTGACAGGGGGCGGCACAGATACGCAGTATTTT	CASSLTGGGTDTQYF
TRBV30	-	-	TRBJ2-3	TGTGCCTGGAGCCGGACTACCGCAGATACGCAGTATTTT	CAWSRTTADTQYF
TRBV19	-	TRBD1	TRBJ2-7	TGTGCCAGTAGTCCGGGACAGGGGGGCCTGTTCTACTCCTACGAGCAGTACTTC	CASSPGQGGLFYSYEQYF
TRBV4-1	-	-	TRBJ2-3	TGCGCCAGCCGCCCCAGGGCCACAGATACGCAGTATTTT	CASRPRATDTQYF
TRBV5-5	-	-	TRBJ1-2	TGTGCCAGCAGCTCCTTACAGGGTAGTAACTATGGCTACACCTTC	CASSSLQGSNYGYTF
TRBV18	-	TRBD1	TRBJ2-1	TGTGCCAGCTCTCGGGACAGTTACGCCCTCAATGAGCAGTTCTTC	CASSRDSYALNEQFF
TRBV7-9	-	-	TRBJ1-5	TGTGCCAGCAGCCCCTTGGCCACAGATAGCAATCAGCCCCAGCATTTT	CASSPLATDSNQPQHF
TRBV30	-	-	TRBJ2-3	TGTGCCTGGAGCTCGGTCACAGATACGCAGTATTTT	CAWSSVTDTQYF
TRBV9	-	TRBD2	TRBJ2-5	TGTGCCAGCAGCGTAGAACCTAGCGGGAGTCAAGAGACCCAGTACTTC	CASSVEPSGSQETQYF
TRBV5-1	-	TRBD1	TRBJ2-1	TGCGCCAGCAGCTGGGACAGCGATAATGAGCAGTTCTTC	CASSWDSDNEQFF
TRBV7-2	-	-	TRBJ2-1	TGTGCCAGCAGTAAGACAGGTAACTCCTACAATGAGCAGTTCTTC	CASSKTGNSYNEQFF
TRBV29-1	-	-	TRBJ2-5	TGCAGCGTTGAAGCCTTCTTGGAGACCCAGTACTTC	CSVEAFLETQYF
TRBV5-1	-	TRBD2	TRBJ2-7	TGCGCCAGCTCACTTAGCGGGACCTACGAGCAGTACTTC	CASSLSGTYEQYF
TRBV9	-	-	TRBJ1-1	TGTGCCAGCAGCCATACCTTTGGACAGCCGAACACTGAAGCTTTCTTT	CASSHTFGQPNTEAFF
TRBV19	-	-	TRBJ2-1	TGTGCCAGTAGGGCGACTCCGGGATCCTACAATGAGCAGTTCTTC	CASRATPGSYNEQFF
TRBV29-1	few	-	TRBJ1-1	TGCAGCGTTGACAGGGCCACTGAAGCTTTCTTT	CSVDRATEAFF
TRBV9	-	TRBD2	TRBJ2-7	TGTGCCAGCAGCGTGAGCGGGGGGACCTACGAGCAGTACTTC	CASSVSGGTYEQYF
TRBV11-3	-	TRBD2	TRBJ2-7	TGTGCCAGCAGCTTAGCTAGGACTAGCTACGAGCAGTACTTC	CASSLARTSYEQYF
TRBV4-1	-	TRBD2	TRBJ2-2	TGCGCCAGCAGCCGAGCGGGAGTGGTAACCGGGGAGCTGTTTTTT	CASSRAGVVTGELFF
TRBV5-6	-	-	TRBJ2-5	TGTGCCAGCAGCTTGGAACCTCGCACAGCTCAAGAGACCCAGTACTTC	CASSLEPRTAQETQYF
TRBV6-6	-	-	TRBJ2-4	TGTGCCAGCAGTTACTCGACGTCCGGGAAAAACATTCAGTACTTC	CASSYSTSGKNIQYF
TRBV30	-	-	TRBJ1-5	TGTGCCTGGAGTGTACAGATGAATCAGCCCCAGCATTTT	CAWSVQMNQPQHF
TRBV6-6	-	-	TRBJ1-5	TGTGCCAGCAGTTACTCCCTAGGTAGCAATCAGCCCCAGCATTTT	CASSYSLGSNQPQHF
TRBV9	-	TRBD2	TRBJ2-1	TGTGCCAGCAGCTCTCCGGATAGCGGGACCTACAATGAGCAGTTCTTC	CASSSPDSGTYNEQFF
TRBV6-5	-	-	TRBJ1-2	TGTGCCAGCGAACAACCCGGGACAATCTATGGCTACACCTTC	CASEQPGTIYGYTF
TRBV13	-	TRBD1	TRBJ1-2	TGTGCCAGCAGGGACAGGGGAACTCTCTTTAATGGCTACACCTTC	CASRDRGTLFNGYTF
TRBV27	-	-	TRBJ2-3	TGTGCCAGCAGTTTCGGAGGGTATCCCACAGATACGCAGTATTTT	CASSFGGYPTDTQYF
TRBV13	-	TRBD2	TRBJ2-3	TGTGCCAGCAGGGGACTAGCGGGGGTGGATACGCAGTATTTT	CASRGLAGVDTQYF
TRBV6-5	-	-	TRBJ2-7	TGTGCCAGCAGCAACTTAGACAGCTCCTACGAGCAGTACTTC	CASSNLDSSYEQYF
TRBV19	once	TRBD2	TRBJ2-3	TGTGCCAGTAGTATGGTACAGGGGACTAGCGGGGCAGATACGCAGTATTTT	CASSMVQGTSGADTQYF
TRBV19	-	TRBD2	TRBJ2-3	TGTGCCAGTAGCGCCGGGACTAGCAGAGATACGCAGTATTTT	CASSAGTSRDTQYF
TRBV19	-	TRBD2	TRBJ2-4	TGTGCCAGTAGCCTCCCAATGGGAGGGAGCATTCAGTACTTC	CASSLPMGGSIQYF
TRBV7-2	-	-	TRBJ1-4	TGTGCCAGCAGCCGCAGGGTGGGATCGGAAAAACTGTTTTTT	CASSRRVGSEKLFF
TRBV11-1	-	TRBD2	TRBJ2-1	TGTGCCAGCAGCTTTGGGACTAGCGGGAGGAGGACTAATGAGCAGTTCTTC	CASSFGTSGRRTNEQFF
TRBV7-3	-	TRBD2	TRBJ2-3	TGTGCCAGCAGCTTATTCCCGGGACTAGTGGGGACCGATACGCAGTATTTT	CASSLFPGLVGTDTQYF
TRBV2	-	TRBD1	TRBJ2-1	TGTGCCAGCGGGACAGGGGTCGAGCAGTTCTTC	CASGTGVEQFF
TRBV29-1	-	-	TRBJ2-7	TGCAGCGTTGAAGTGGTTCGCGAAGGGCGGGCCCCCTACGAGCAGTACTTC	CSVEVVREGRAPYEQYF
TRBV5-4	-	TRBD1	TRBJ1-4	TGTGCCAGCAGCTTTCAGGGGGGTAATGAAAAACTGTTTTTT	CASSFQGGNEKLFF